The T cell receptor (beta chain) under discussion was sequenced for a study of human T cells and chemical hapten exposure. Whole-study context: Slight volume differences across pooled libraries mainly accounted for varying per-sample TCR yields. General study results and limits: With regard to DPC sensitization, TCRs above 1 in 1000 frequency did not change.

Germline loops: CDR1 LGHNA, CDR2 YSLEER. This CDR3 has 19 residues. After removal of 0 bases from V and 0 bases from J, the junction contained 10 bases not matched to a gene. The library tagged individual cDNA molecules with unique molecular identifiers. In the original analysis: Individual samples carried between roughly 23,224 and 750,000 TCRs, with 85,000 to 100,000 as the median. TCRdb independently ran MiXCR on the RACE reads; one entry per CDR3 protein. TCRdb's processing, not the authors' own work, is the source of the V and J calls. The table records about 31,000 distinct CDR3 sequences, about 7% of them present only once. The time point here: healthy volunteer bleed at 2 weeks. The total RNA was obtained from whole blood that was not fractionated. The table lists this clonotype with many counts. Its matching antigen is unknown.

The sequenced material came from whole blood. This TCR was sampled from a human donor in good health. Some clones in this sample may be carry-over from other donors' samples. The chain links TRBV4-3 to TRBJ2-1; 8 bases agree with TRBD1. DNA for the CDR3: TGCGCCAGCAGCCAAGAAGCCTTTAGGACAGGGAGCTCCTACAATGAGCAGTTCTTC. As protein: CASSQEAFRTGSSYNEQFF.